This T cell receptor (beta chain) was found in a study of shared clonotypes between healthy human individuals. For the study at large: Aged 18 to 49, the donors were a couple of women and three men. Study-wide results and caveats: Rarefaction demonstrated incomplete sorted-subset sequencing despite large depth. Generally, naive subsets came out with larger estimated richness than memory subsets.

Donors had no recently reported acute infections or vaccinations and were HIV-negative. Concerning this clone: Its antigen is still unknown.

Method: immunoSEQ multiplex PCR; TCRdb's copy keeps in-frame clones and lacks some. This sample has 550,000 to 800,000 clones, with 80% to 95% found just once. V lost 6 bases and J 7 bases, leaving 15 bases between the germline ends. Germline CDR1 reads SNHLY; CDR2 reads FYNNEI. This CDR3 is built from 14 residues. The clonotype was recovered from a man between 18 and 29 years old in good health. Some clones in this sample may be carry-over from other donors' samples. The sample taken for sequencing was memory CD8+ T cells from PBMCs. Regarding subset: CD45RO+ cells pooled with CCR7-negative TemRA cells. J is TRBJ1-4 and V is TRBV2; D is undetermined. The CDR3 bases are TGTGCCAGCAGCAAGGCTATGGAGTTTGAAAAACTGTTTTTT. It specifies CASSKAMEFEKLFF.